These T cell receptor beta chains were read from a single sample in a study of somatic mutations in cytotoxic T cells in rheumatoid arthritis. Using immunoSEQ multiplex PCR, the repertoire was profiled, and TCRdb retains in-frame clones only, with some absent. The sample shows roughly 13,000 clones, under 80% of them seen only once. Sequencing input: CD8+ T cells sorted from blood. All receptors derive from an adult with rheumatoid arthritis. Each CDR3 is given with its conserved first and last residue. The D gene is left open where the match is weak. Clone size is not always given. Where it is, it says once, few, many or a class for expanded clones.

v_call	j_call	clone_size	d_call	cdr3_nt	cdr3_aa
TRBV2	TRBJ1-6	.	TRBD1	TGTGCCAGCAGGACACAGGGGGTCCCGGATTCACCCCTCCACTTT	CASRTQGVPDSPLHF
TRBV7-9	TRBJ2-1	.	.	TGTGCCAGCAGCGGTCCTAGCAATGAGCAGTTCTTC	CASSGPSNEQFF
TRBV6-5	TRBJ1-4	.	.	TGTGCCAGCAGTTACGGGGGAGTTCAGGAAAAACTGTTTTTT	CASSYGGVQEKLFF
TRBV9	TRBJ2-1	few	.	TGTGCCAGCAGCGCCTCTGGGTTTGGTTCCTACAATGAGCAGTTCTTC	CASSASGFGSYNEQFF
TRBV27	TRBJ2-2	.	.	TGTGCCAGCAGTTTATCGTGGGGTACCGGGGAGCTGTTTTTT	CASSLSWGTGELFF
TRBV28	TRBJ1-2	.	.	TGTGGGGACGACTATGGCTACACCTTC	CGDDYGYTF
TRBV13	TRBJ2-3	.	.	TGTGCCAGCAGCTTAGGGAGCCGTGACACAGATACGCAGTATTTT	CASSLGSRDTDTQYF
TRBV12-5	TRBJ1-5	.	TRBD1	TGTGCTAGTGCCCTCGCCGGGGACAGGGTCAATCAGCCCCAGCATTTT	CASALAGDRVNQPQHF
TRBV11-2	TRBJ2-3	.	.	TGTGCCAGCAGCTTCCCCGGATGGCGGGACACAGATACGCAGTATTTT	CASSFPGWRDTDTQYF
TRBV6-4	TRBJ2-3	.	TRBD2	TGTGCCAGCAGTGACACTAGCGGGGGGGCAGATACGCAGTATTTT	CASSDTSGGADTQYF
TRBV29-1	TRBJ2-1	.	.	TGCAGCGTTCACCTGGGGGGCAATGAGCAGTTCTTC	CSVHLGGNEQFF
TRBV11-3	TRBJ2-2	once	.	TGTGCCAGCAGACAGGCGGGACATAACACCGGGGAGCTGTTTTTT	CASRQAGHNTGELFF
TRBV18	TRBJ1-1	.	.	TGTGCCAGCTCAAAGGGGGGGAACACTGAAGCTTTCTTT	CASSKGGNTEAFF
TRBV6-5	TRBJ1-1	.	.	TGTGCCAGCAGTTACCGGAAAGGAGTCGCAGGAGCTTTCTTT	CASSYRKGVAGAFF
TRBV5-6	TRBJ2-3	.	TRBD2	TGTGCCAGCAGCTTGGCGCGGGTAGCGGGGGGCACAGATACGCAGTATTTT	CASSLARVAGGTDTQYF
TRBV2	TRBJ2-1	.	TRBD2	TGTGCCAGCAGCCCCCGGGGAGGGGCTAGCGTCAACAATGAGCAGTTCTTC	CASSPRGGASVNNEQFF
TRBV6-5	TRBJ1-1	.	.	TGTGCCAGCAGTCTGACCACCCCGATAAACACTGAAGCTTTCTTT	CASSLTTPINTEAFF
TRBV19	TRBJ2-2	.	.	TGTGCCAGTAGTTCGGGACTTTCCACCGGGGAGCTGTTTTTT	CASSSGLSTGELFF
TRBV14	TRBJ1-2	.	.	TGTGCCAGCAGCCAAGGTGTGGCAACGGGCTACACCTTC	CASSQGVATGYTF
TRBV6-6	TRBJ2-7	.	TRBD1	TGTGCCAGCAGCGGACAGGGGACCTCCTACGAGCAGTACTTC	CASSGQGTSYEQYF
TRBV4-1	TRBJ1-5	medium-sized	TRBD1	TGCGCCAGCAGCCAAGGGGCAGGGGGGCAGCCCCAGCATTTT	CASSQGAGGQPQHF
TRBV6-5	TRBJ1-2	.	.	TGTGCCAGCAGTTTCACAGGGAGTTTGGAGCGTGGCTACACCTTC	CASSFTGSLERGYTF
TRBV6-5	TRBJ1-3	once	.	TGTGCCAGCAGTACCTGGACAGTCCCGGGAAACACCATATATTTT	CASSTWTVPGNTIYF
TRBV4-1	TRBJ2-7	.	.	TGCGCCAGCAGCCAGACTACAGGACAGTCCTACGAGCAGTACTTC	CASSQTTGQSYEQYF
TRBV4-1	TRBJ1-5	once	.	TGCGCCAGCAGCCAAGGAGCCGGTGGCCAGCCCCAGCATTTT	CASSQGAGGQPQHF
TRBV11-2	TRBJ2-7	.	.	TGTGCCAGCAGCTCGAGTATTGAGCAGTACTTC	CASSSSIEQYF
TRBV11-2	TRBJ2-3	.	TRBD2	TGTGCCAGCAGCCCGATAGCGGGGGGGAGCACAGATACGCAGTATTTT	CASSPIAGGSTDTQYF
TRBV6-1	TRBJ2-7	.	.	TGTGCCAGCACCCCCGGGTACGAGCAGTACTTC	CASTPGYEQYF
TRBV6-5	TRBJ1-6	.	TRBD1	TGTGCCAGCAGACTCGGACAGGGTCGGTCACCCCTCCACTTT	CASRLGQGRSPLHF
TRBV11-2	TRBJ2-1	few	.	TGTGCCAGCAGCCCCCTTTGGCATGAGCAGTTCTTC	CASSPLWHEQFF
TRBV28	TRBJ1-2	.	.	TGTGCCAGCAGTACAAAAGGGACACCAATCTATGGCTACACCTTC	CASSTKGTPIYGYTF
TRBV28	TRBJ2-2	.	.	TGTGCCATGGGCGACGGGGAGCTGTTTTTT	CAMGDGELFF
TRBV5-8	TRBJ2-2	.	.	TGTGCCAGCAGCTTAGGAGTTTTGAACACCGGGGAGCTGTTTTTT	CASSLGVLNTGELFF
TRBV4-1	TRBJ2-3	.	.	TGCGCCAGCAGCCAAGATCCCCAGTGGGCGCAGTATTTT	CASSQDPQWAQYF
TRBV6-1	TRBJ1-5	medium-sized	.	TGTGCCAGCGCCCAATGGGGGAATCAGCCCCAGCATTTT	CASAQWGNQPQHF
TRBV6-6	TRBJ1-1	.	.	TGTGCCAGCAGTTACCCCAGGGCAGGGGAGAACACTGAAGCTTTCTTT	CASSYPRAGENTEAFF
TRBV21-1	TRBJ1-6	.	.	TGTGCCAGCAGCAAAGACTCTAGGGGCACGAGGGGTTCACCCCTCCACTTT	CASSKDSRGTRGSPLHF
TRBV6-6	TRBJ1-4	.	TRBD1	TGTGCCAGCAGTTACTCGAACAGGGGGCATAATGAAAAACTGTTTTTT	CASSYSNRGHNEKLFF
TRBV28	TRBJ1-4	.	TRBD1	TGTGCCAGCAGACGGACAGGGGTTAGACGTGAAAAACTGTTTTTT	CASRRTGVRREKLFF
TRBV4-1	TRBJ2-4	.	.	TGCGCCAGCAGCCTATCCCCGGGTCCCAACATTCAGTACTTC	CASSLSPGPNIQYF
TRBV7-2	TRBJ2-7	.	.	TGTGCCAGCAGCTTCCCGGCGGAAGAGCAGTACTTC	CASSFPAEEQYF
TRBV30	TRBJ2-7	.	TRBD2	TGTGCCTGGAGTGGAGGGACTAGCGGGGCCTTTGAATACGAGCAGTACTTC	CAWSGGTSGAFEYEQYF
TRBV6-6	TRBJ2-7	.	.	TGTGCCAGCAGTTCGACTAAGAACGAGCAGTACTTC	CASSSTKNEQYF
TRBV2	TRBJ2-5	.	.	TGTGCCAGCAGTCAGGACAGAGACGAGACCCAGTACTTC	CASSQDRDETQYF
TRBV4-1	TRBJ2-7	.	.	TGCGCCAGCAGCTCCTGGACACACTCCTACGAGCAGTACTTC	CASSSWTHSYEQYF